These 20 T cell receptor beta chains originate from one sample sequenced in a study of identifying expanded T cells in peripheral blood. Data came from immunoSEQ multiplex PCR; TCRdb stores just in-frame clones and leaves some out. This table holds tens of thousands of clones, approximately 88% found once. Source material: blood. The receptors were sampled from a person between 18 and 75 years old in good health.

The CDR3 DNA is TGTGCCAGCAGCTTAGTTGAGTCAGGGGATAGGTACGAGCAGTACTTC. This sequence encodes CASSLVESGDRYEQYF. This rearrangement joins TRBV7-9 to TRBJ2-7; TRBD1 is a possible D gene (6 bases). CDR3 length: 16 amino acids. With 1 base removed from V and 4 bases from J, the gap between germline ends came to 17 bases. Germline CDR1 reads SEHNR; CDR2 reads FQNEAQ (reference sequence).

The gene calls are TRBV30 and TRBJ2-7, with 8 bases identical to TRBD1. The germline CDR1 and CDR2 sequences are GTSNPN and SVGIG (reference sequence). The CDR3 has 11 amino acids. V was clipped by 8 bases and J by 5 bases; unmatched bases: 5. The CDR3 is CAGQGRHEQYF. The CDR3 DNA reads as TGTGCCGGACAGGGTCGCCACGAGCAGTACTTC.

This sequence joins TRBV5-5 and TRBJ2-7; D may be TRBD2 (5 bases). This CDR3 contains 15 residues. Germline CDR1 SGHKS, CDR2 YYEKEE (reference sequence). Trimming left V 0 bases short and J 0 bases short, with 10 bases between. The CDR3 bases are TGTGCCAGCAGCTTGGAGGAGGCCATCTCCTACGAGCAGTACTTC. Amino acid sequence: CASSLEEAISYEQYF.

The chain couples TRBV6-1 to TRBJ2-7; maybe TRBD1 (5 bases). CDR1 is MNHNS, CDR2 SASEGT, per germline. This CDR3 is 12 amino acids long. Trimming removed 11 bases at V and 6 bases at J, with 17 bases between. CDR3 sequence: CAVSSLGLEQYF. The DNA of the CDR3 is TGTGCCGTTTCGTCTTTGGGGCTCGAGCAGTACTTC.

The chain combines TRBV6-6 with TRBJ2-6; unclear D gene. V lost 2 bases to trimming and J lost 6 bases, with 14 bases between them. CDR3 length: 16 amino acids. The germline V gene encodes CDR1 MNHNY and CDR2 SVGAGI (reference sequence). The CDR3 sequence is CASSYKHSPLANVLTF. DNA of the CDR3: TGTGCCAGCAGTTACAAGCATTCCCCCTTGGCCAACGTCCTGACTTTC.

The chain recombines TRBV5-1 with TRBJ2-2; no definite D call. Per the germline V gene, CDR1 is SGHRS and CDR2 is YFSETQ. With 0 bases removed from V and 8 bases from J, the gap between germline ends came to 14 bases. The length of the CDR3 is 15 residues. CDR3 in DNA: TGCGCCAGCAGCTTGGCCTCCCTCTTAGTAGGGGAGCTGTTTTTT. Its protein is CASSLASLLVGELFF.

The chain is built from TRBV7-9 and TRBJ1-5; TRBD1 is a possible D gene (6 bases). This CDR3 spans 15 amino acids. The germline V gene has CDR1 SEHNR and CDR2 FQNEAQ (reference sequence). V was pared by 5 bases and J by 3 bases, with 14 bases between. The CDR3 region has the DNA TGTGCCAGCAGCGCGTCAGGGGCCGACAATCAGCCCCAGCATTTT. It is translated as CASSASGADNQPQHF.

The chain links TRBV27 to TRBJ1-4; unclear D gene. The V end lost 3 bases, the J end lost 8 bases, and 10 bases lay between the germline ends. Germline V lookup: CDR1 MNHEY, CDR2 SMNVEV (reference sequence). There are 13 residues in the CDR3. The chain's CDR3 is CASSLAFSEKLFF. CDR3 in DNA: TGTGCCAGCAGTTTGGCATTTTCCGAAAAACTGTTTTTT.

This chain uses TRBV6-6 with TRBJ1-2; D is perhaps TRBD1 (5 bases). This CDR3 spans 14 amino acids. Trimming removed 5 bases from V and 8 bases from J, with 18 bases in between. The V gene's germline CDR1 is MNHNY and CDR2 SVGAGI (reference sequence). The CDR3 region has the DNA TGTGCCAGCAGTCTGACCGGGACGTTGGGCGGCTACACCTTC. Amino acid sequence: CASSLTGTLGGYTF.

The chain couples TRBV9 to TRBJ1-1, with D unclear. With 4 bases removed from V and 1 base from J, the gap between germline ends came to 11 bases. The CDR3 length is 14 residues. In germline, CDR1 is SGDLS, CDR2 YYNGEE. The CDR3 DNA is TGTGCCAGCAGCCTTGAGGGCCCGAACACTGAAGCTTTCTTT. Its translation: CASSLEGPNTEAFF.

The CDR3 sequence is CASSKGSGTPGVDTQYF. In nucleotides, the CDR3 is TGTGCCAGCAGCAAAGGTAGCGGGACACCAGGGGTAGATACGCAGTATTTT. V and J are TRBV21-1 and TRBJ2-3; no check of the table's D call, TRBD2, against the DNA was made. TRBV21-1 is annotated as a pseudogene. This CDR3 region has 17 residues.

The CDR3 DNA reads as TGCAGCGTTGTGGAATTAGGGGAAAAACTGTTTTTT. Residues: CSVVELGEKLFF. The V gene is TRBV29-1, the J gene TRBJ1-4, with D uncertain. The V and J ends lost 4 bases and 8 bases respectively, with 11 bases between them. Germline V gene data show CDR1 as SQVTM and CDR2 as ANQGSEA. The CDR3 runs 12 residues. Full variable domain (rest looked up from reference TRBV29-1 and TRBJ1-4): SAVISQKPSRDICQRGTSLTIQCQVDSQVTMMFWYRQQPGQSLTLIATANQGSEATYESGFVIDKFPISRPNLTFSTLTVSNMSPEDSSIYLCSVVELGEKLFFGSGTQLSVL.

The rearrangement links TRBV7-9 to TRBJ2-7, with unresolved D. V dropped 5 bases and J dropped 4 bases, with 9 bases sitting between them. This CDR3 contains 12 residues. The V gene's germline CDR1 is SEHNR and CDR2 FQNEAQ (reference sequence). In nucleotides, the CDR3 is TGTGCCAGCAGCCGACTTCAATACGAGCAGTACTTC. This sequence encodes CASSRLQYEQYF. Drawing the rest from reference TRBV7-9 and TRBJ2-7, the complete variable domain is DTGVSQNPRHKITKRGQNVTFRCDPISEHNRLYWYRQTLGQGPEFLTYFQNEAQLEKSRLLSDRFSAERPKGSFSTLEIQRTEQGDSAMYLCASSRLQYEQYFGPGTRLTVT.

The chain uses TRBV5-4 and TRBJ2-3; 8 bases map to TRBD1. Germline loops: CDR1 SGHNT, CDR2 YYREEE (reference sequence). J gave up 0 bases and V 1 base, and 7 bases lay outside the gene matches. The CDR3 covers 17 residues. The CDR3 sequence: CASSLWGTGLSTDTQYF. The DNA of the CDR3 is TGTGCCAGCAGCTTGTGGGGGACAGGCCTTAGCACAGATACGCAGTATTTT.

The gene calls are TRBV11-3 and TRBJ2-3, with TRBD1 matching 8 bases. V gave up 0 bases and J gave up 2 bases; unmatched junction bases: 7. In germline, CDR1 is SGHNT, CDR2 YENEEA. The CDR3 loop spans 17 amino acids. CDR3 DNA: TGTGCCAGCAGCTTAGACTACAGGGGGTCAAACACAGATACGCAGTATTTT. It encodes CASSLDYRGSNTDTQYF.

This clone counts as medium-sized (0.01 to 0.1%). The chain uses TRBV19 and TRBJ1-5, with 8 bases fitting TRBD1. CDR1 and CDR2 (germline): LNHDA, SQIVND (reference sequence). The length of the CDR3 is 15 residues. J lost 6 bases, V lost 3 bases, and 7 bases had no gene match. As DNA, the CDR3 is TGTGCCAGTAGTATGCAGGGGGCTGCGTCTCAGCCCCAGCATTTT. Its translation: CASSMQGAASQPQHF.

The J gene is TRBJ2-2, the V gene TRBV10-3, with D perhaps matching TRBD2 (6 bases). Trimming took 6 bases from V and 4 from J, leaving 15 bases between them. CDR3 size: 15 residues. Germline-derived CDR1 and CDR2 are ENHRY and SYGVKD. Written as DNA, the CDR3 is TGTGCCATCAGGGACGGGGGTAATCCCACCGGGGAGCTGTTTTTT. This translates into CAIRDGGNPTGELFF.

V gene TRBV4-2 combines with J gene TRBJ1-2; a weak D match, TRBD1 (6 bases). CDR1 LGHNA and CDR2 YNFKEQ come from the germline V gene. V lost 1 base, J lost 5 bases, and 11 bases lay in between. This CDR3 is 14 amino acids long. Here the CDR3 reads CASSQARDKYGYTF. The CDR3 DNA is TGTGCCAGCAGCCAAGCCAGGGACAAGTATGGCTACACCTTC.

This rearrangement joins TRBV4-2 to TRBJ1-5; D ambiguous. The V end lost 0 bases, the J end lost 4 bases, and 10 bases lay between the germline ends. The CDR3 runs 15 residues. CDR1 is LGHNA, CDR2 YNFKEQ, per germline. The CDR3 DNA follows: TGTGCCAGCAGCCAAGAGGAGGATATAAATCAGCCCCAGCATTTT. It translates to CASSQEEDINQPQHF.

This chain uses TRBV9 with TRBJ2-1, with D possibly TRBD2 on 6 matching bases. The CDR3 totals 15 residues. Germline V gene sequence: CDR1 SGDLS, CDR2 YYNGEE. With 4 bases removed from V and 1 base from J, the gap between germline ends came to 12 bases. The CDR3 DNA reads TGTGCCAGCAGCTCCGCGGAGGGGTCCTACAATGAGCAGTTCTTC. Protein: CASSSAEGSYNEQFF.